This T cell receptor beta chain was sequenced during a study of OX40 agonist ivuxolimab in advanced cancers. The V and J ends lost 2 bases and 0 bases respectively, with 10 bases between them. Germline loops: CDR1 MNHNS, CDR2 SASEGT. CDR3 length equals 15 residues. This table comes from immunoSEQ multiplex PCR, and its TCRdb copy is limited to in-frame clones, with some not included. The sample lists approximately 77,000 clones; approximately 86% were seen once. The rearrangement links TRBV6-1 to TRBJ1-1; D is uncertain. Material: CD4+ or CD8+ T cells sorted from blood, obtained in a trial of the OX40 agonist ivuxolimab. The receptor's source is an adult with an advanced solid tumor such as melanoma, head and neck, liver or kidney cancer. The CDR3 protein is CASSESGVMNTEAFF. The CDR3 DNA follows: TGTGCCAGCAGTGAAAGTGGGGTAATGAACACTGAAGCTTTCTTT.